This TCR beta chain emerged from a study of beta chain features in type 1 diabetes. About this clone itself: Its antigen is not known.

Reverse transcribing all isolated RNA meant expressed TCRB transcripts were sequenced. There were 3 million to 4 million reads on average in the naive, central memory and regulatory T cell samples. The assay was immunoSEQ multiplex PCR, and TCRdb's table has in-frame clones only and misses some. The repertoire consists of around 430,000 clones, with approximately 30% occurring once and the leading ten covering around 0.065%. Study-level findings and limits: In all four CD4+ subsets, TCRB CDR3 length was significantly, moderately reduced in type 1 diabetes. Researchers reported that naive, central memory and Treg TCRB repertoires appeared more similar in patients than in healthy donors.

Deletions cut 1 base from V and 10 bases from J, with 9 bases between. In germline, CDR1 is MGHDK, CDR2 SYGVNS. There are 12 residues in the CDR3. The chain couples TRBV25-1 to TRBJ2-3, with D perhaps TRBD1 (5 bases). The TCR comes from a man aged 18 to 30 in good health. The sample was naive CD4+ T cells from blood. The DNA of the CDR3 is TGTGCCAGCAGTGAATTAAGGGGATCGCAGTATTTT. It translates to CASSELRGSQYF. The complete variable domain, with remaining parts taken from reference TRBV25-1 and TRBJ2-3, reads EADIYQTPRYLVIGTGKKITLECSQTMGHDKMYWYQQDPGMELHLIHYSYGVNSTEKGDLSSESTVSRIRTEHFPLTLESARPSHTSQYLCASSELRGSQYFGPGTRLTVL.